The 17 T cell receptor beta chains in this list originate from one sample, sequenced in a study of shared clonotypes between healthy human individuals. The table came from immunoSEQ multiplex PCR; TCRdb's copy has only in-frame clones and leaves some out. The sample holds about 690,000 clones, roughly 88% seen once. Sequencing was carried out using memory CD8+ T cells from PBMCs. Subset denoted: CD45RO+ cells pooled with CCR7-negative TemRA cells. Source of these receptors: a man younger than 30 in good health. Some clones in this sample may be carry-over from other donors' samples.

The CDR3 sequence: CASSLRETGSTDTQYF. The CDR3 nucleotides are TGCGCCAGCAGCTTGAGGGAAACGGGTAGCACAGATACGCAGTATTTT. The genes are TRBV5-1 and TRBJ2-3; D remains unclear. Trimming pared 1 base from V and 0 bases from J, leaving 12 bases between. Germline V lookup: CDR1 SGHRS, CDR2 YFSETQ. CDR3 length equals 16 residues.

The rearrangement links TRBV5-1 to TRBJ2-1, with TRBD1 identical over 8 bases. This CDR3 has 15 amino acids. V trimming: 0 bases; J trimming: 10 bases; junction bases outside the gene matches: 9. CDR1 is SGHRS, CDR2 YFSETQ, per germline. The CDR3 here is CASSLGPGGSKEQFF. The CDR3, as DNA: TGCGCCAGCAGCTTGGGGCCAGGGGGCTCGAAGGAGCAGTTCTTC.

The chain carries TRBV7-9 and TRBJ2-7; TRBD1 matches at 9 bases. The CDR3 sequence is 16 residues long. The junction had 9 bases not matched to a gene; V was cut back by 5 bases and J by 1 base. Germline V gene sequence: CDR1 SEHNR, CDR2 FQNEAQ (reference sequence). DNA of the CDR3: TGTGCCAGCAGCCCTCGGGGACAGGGAGTTTCCTACGAGCAGTACTTC. This translates into CASSPRGQGVSYEQYF.

The chain combines TRBV7-8 with TRBJ1-2; 7 positions agree with TRBD1. Germline trimming cut 3 bases from V and 4 bases from J; bases unmatched to any gene: 11. Germline V lookup: CDR1 SGHVS, CDR2 FQNEAQ. The CDR3 has 16 amino acids. The CDR3 nucleotides read TGTGCCAGCAGCTTCACATCGCCGGGACAGTTCTATGGCTACACCTTC. This translates into CASSFTSPGQFYGYTF. Filled out from reference TRBV7-8 and TRBJ1-2, the complete variable domain reads GAGVSQSPRYKVAKRGQDVALRCDPISGHVSLFWYQQALGQGPEFLTYFQNEAQLDKSGLPSDRFFAERPEGSVSTLKIQRTQQEDSAVYLCASSFTSPGQFYGYTFGSGTRLTVV.

The V gene is TRBV6-5, the J gene TRBJ2-7; 7 bases align to TRBD1. The CDR3 has 15 amino acids. Looked up from germline, CDR1 is MNHEY and CDR2 is SVGAGI. The V gene end was trimmed by 2 bases and the J gene end by 5 bases; junction bases not matched to a gene: 9. This chain's CDR3 is CASSYRGQAFHEQYF. The CDR3 DNA follows: TGTGCCAGCAGTTACCGAGGACAGGCTTTCCACGAGCAGTACTTC.

The chain joins TRBV7-9 to TRBJ1-1, with D maybe TRBD1 (6 bases). Germline loops: CDR1 SEHNR, CDR2 FQNEAQ (reference sequence). The CDR3 is 14 residues long. V was clipped by 3 bases and J by 4 bases, with 12 bases between them. The CDR3 loop is CASSFPGASTEAFF. The CDR3 nucleotides read TGTGCCAGCAGCTTCCCGGGGGCGAGCACTGAAGCTTTCTTT.

Regarding this clone: The same CDR3 is also encoded by other DNA sequences in this sample. The CDR3 loop is CASSIQGYTEAFF. In DNA form, the CDR3 reads TGTGCCAGTAGTATACAGGGCTACACTGAAGCTTTCTTT. The J gene is TRBJ1-1, the V gene TRBV19, with a possible D match to TRBD1 (5 bases). Trimming removed 2 bases at V and 3 bases at J, with 7 bases between. Germline CDR1 LNHDA, CDR2 SQIVND (reference sequence). This CDR3 spans 13 amino acids.

This clone was counted between two and nine times. The chain employs TRBV27 and TRBJ1-2, with 8 nucleotides matching TRBD1. V lost 7 bases to trimming and J lost 0 bases; unmatched junction nucleotides: 4. CDR1 MNHEY and CDR2 SMNVEV come from the germline V gene (reference sequence). This CDR3 contains 14 residues. In DNA, the CDR3 is TGTGCCAGCACCATGACAGGGGCTAACTATGGCTACACCTTC. Its translation: CASTMTGANYGYTF.

The chain uses TRBV15 and TRBJ1-4; D ambiguous. Germline V lookup: CDR1 LNHNV, CDR2 YYDKDF (reference sequence). The length of the CDR3 is 15 residues. The germline V and J ends were trimmed by 4 bases and 4 bases, with 13 bases remaining between them. The CDR3 DNA follows: TGTGCCACCAGCAAAGTACGGATCCTTAATGAAAAACTGTTTTTT. Its translation: CATSKVRILNEKLFF.

The chain joins TRBV15 to TRBJ1-1; tentative D call: TRBD1 (6 bases). V dropped 1 base and J dropped 1 base, with 10 bases sitting between them. The length of the CDR3 is 15 residues. Germline V gene sequence: CDR1 LNHNV, CDR2 YYDKDF (reference sequence). CDR3 region: CATSRGQAKNTEAFF. The CDR3 nucleotides are TGTGCCACCAGCAGAGGACAGGCAAAGAACACTGAAGCTTTCTTT.

The chain couples TRBV29-1 to TRBJ2-1, with D perhaps assigned TRBD1 or TRBD2 (5 bases each). CDR3 length: 14 residues. Trimming stripped 1 base from V and 4 bases from J, with 11 bases between. Germline values: CDR1 SQVTM, CDR2 ANQGSEA. CDR3 protein: CSVEGDQRYNEQFF. CDR3 DNA: TGCAGCGTTGAAGGGGACCAGCGGTACAATGAGCAGTTCTTC.

The V gene is TRBV28, the J gene TRBJ2-1, with a weak D call TRBD2 (5 bases). Germline V gene lookup returns CDR1 MDHEN and CDR2 SYDVKM. The germline V and J ends were trimmed by 2 bases and 8 bases, with 16 bases remaining between them. This CDR3 is 15 amino acids long. CDR3: CASSLSLAAGYEQFF. The CDR3 bases are TGTGCCAGCAGTTTAAGCCTAGCTGCCGGGTATGAGCAGTTCTTC.

The genes are TRBV5-8 and TRBJ2-1, with 10 bases lining up with TRBD2. The CDR3 sequence is 16 residues long. The V gene's germline CDR1 is SGHTS and CDR2 YDEGEE. The trim removed 1 base at V and 9 bases at J, leaving 10 bases unmatched. DNA for the CDR3: TGTGCCAGCAGCTTGAGAGCGGGAGGGCCCAACAGTGAGCAGTTCTTC. This encodes CASSLRAGGPNSEQFF.

For this clone: This same CDR3 is encoded by further DNA sequences in the sample. The gene calls are TRBV27 and TRBJ2-7; no firm D call. Germline V gene lookup returns CDR1 MNHEY and CDR2 SMNVEV (reference sequence). V was trimmed by 3 bases and J by 3 bases, leaving 9 bases between them. The CDR3 has 13 amino acids. The CDR3 is CASSFGQNYEQYF. CDR3 DNA sequence: TGTGCCAGCAGTTTTGGGCAGAACTACGAGCAGTACTTC.

This chain uses TRBV28 with TRBJ1-2; D is uncertain. The CDR3 is 14 residues long. The V gene's germline CDR1 is MDHEN and CDR2 SYDVKM. V lost 8 bases to trimming and J lost 2 bases, with 15 bases between them. Written as DNA, the CDR3 is TGTGCCAGCTTTGTATCTGGCAAGAACTATGGCTACACCTTC. Protein: CASFVSGKNYGYTF.

This chain connects TRBV29-1 to TRBJ1-2; D gene unclear. CDR1 and CDR2 (germline): SQVTM, ANQGSEA. The CDR3 totals 13 residues. V was trimmed by 7 bases and J by 0 bases, leaving 12 bases between them. CDR3 in amino acids: CSAYSDSNYGYTF. Written as DNA, the CDR3 is TGCAGCGCATACAGTGACTCTAACTATGGCTACACCTTC.

The DNA of the CDR3 is TGTGCCAGCACCGAGACGGTAAGGTGGAACACTGAAGCTTTCTTT. It specifies CASTETVRWNTEAFF. J is TRBJ1-1 and V is TRBV5-5, with D unclear. V was trimmed by 6 bases and J by 1 base, leaving 16 bases between them. This CDR3 has 15 residues. Germline assignment: CDR1 SGHKS and CDR2 YYEKEE (reference sequence).